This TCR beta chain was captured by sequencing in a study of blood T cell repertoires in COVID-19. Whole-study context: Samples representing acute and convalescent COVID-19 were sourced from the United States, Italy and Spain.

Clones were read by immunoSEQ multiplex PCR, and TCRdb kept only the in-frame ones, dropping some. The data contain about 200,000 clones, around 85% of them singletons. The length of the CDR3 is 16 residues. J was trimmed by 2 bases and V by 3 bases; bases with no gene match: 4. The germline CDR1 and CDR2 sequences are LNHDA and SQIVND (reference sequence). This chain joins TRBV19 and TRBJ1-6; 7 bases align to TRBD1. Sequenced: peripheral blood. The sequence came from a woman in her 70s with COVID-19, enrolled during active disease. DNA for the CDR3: TGTGCCAGTAGTATCTCCGACAGGGCCTATAATTCACCCCTCCACTTT. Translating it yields CASSISDRAYNSPLHF.